The 5 T cell receptor beta chains below all came from one sample that was sequenced in a study of beta chain features in type 1 diabetes. TCRB transcripts that were expressed got sequenced, as all of the isolated RNA had been reverse transcribed. Assay: immunoSEQ multiplex PCR; the TCRdb copy retains only in-frame clones and omits some. The data show roughly 170,000 clones, around an eighth seen once. Sequencing was performed on central memory CD4+ T cells from blood. Receptors were obtained from a woman between 18 and 29 years old in good health.

This clone was counted only a few times. The chain employs TRBV2 and TRBJ2-7, with D perhaps matching TRBD2 (6 bases). Between the trimmed V and J ends, which lost 5 bases and 5 bases, there was a span of 16 bases. This CDR3 has 14 amino acids. The germline gives CDR1 SNHLY, CDR2 FYNNEI. CDR3 protein: CASSSGWAGNEQYF. The CDR3 nucleotides are TGTGCCAGCAGTTCCGGGTGGGCGGGGAACGAGCAGTACTTC.

This clone was detected a few times. Since a much larger clone is just one base distant, this may be a read error. This sequence joins TRBV4-2 and TRBJ1-1, with D perhaps matching TRBD1 (6 bases). The V gene's germline CDR1 is LGHNA and CDR2 YNFKEQ. The CDR3 is 15 amino acids. Deletions cut 2 bases from V and 4 bases from J, with 14 bases between. The DNA for the CDR3 is TGTGCCAGCAGCCAAAACAGGGTTGGGAGCACTGAAGCTTTCTTT. As protein: CASSQNRVGSTEAFF.

This clone has just a few counts. Other DNA sequences from this sample encode an identical CDR3 as well. The genes are TRBV7-9 and TRBJ2-1; possible D gene TRBD1, 6 bases. Trimming removed 1 base at V and 1 base at J, with 8 bases between. CDR3 length: 15 residues. Germline loops: CDR1 SEHNR, CDR2 FQNEAQ (reference sequence). The CDR3 region is CASSLGTVSYNEQFF. In DNA form, the CDR3 reads TGTGCCAGCAGCTTAGGGACAGTGTCCTACAATGAGCAGTTCTTC.

V is TRBV4-2 and J is TRBJ2-7; the match to TRBD2 covers 14 bases. The V gene's germline CDR1 is LGHNA and CDR2 YNFKEQ. This CDR3 region has 17 residues. V trimming: 5 bases; J trimming: 7 bases; junction bases outside the gene matches: 13. The CDR3 is CASSSRLAGGPAGEQYF. CDR3 DNA sequence: TGTGCCAGCAGCTCACGACTAGCGGGAGGGCCTGCTGGGGAGCAGTACTTC.

The rearrangement uses TRBV7-8 and TRBJ1-1; D perhaps matches TRBD1 (5 bases). The CDR3 spans 14 residues. Germline values: CDR1 SGHVS, CDR2 FQNEAQ. V dropped 2 bases and J dropped 4 bases, with 11 bases sitting between them. CDR3 sequence (DNA): TGTGCCAGCAGCTTATCGCAGGGTGGCACTGAAGCTTTCTTT. This codes for CASSLSQGGTEAFF.